Listed here are 17 T cell receptor beta chains from one sample, sequenced in a study of blood T cells in healthy people across ages. A second PCR, run for about 7 to 11 cycles, used a sample-barcoded 5' primer plus a J-beta primer mix. MiXCR was run by TCRdb on the 5' RACE reads, yielding one entry per CDR3 protein. The data contain over 300,000 distinct CDR3 sequences, 45% to 60% of them singletons. The sample comprised blood. The receptor set was obtained from a man aged 55-75 years in good health.

The chain uses TRBV5-1 and TRBJ1-4; D might be TRBD1 (6 bases). V was trimmed by 0 bases and J by 5 bases, leaving 8 bases between them. Germline assignment: CDR1 SGHRS and CDR2 YFSETQ. The CDR3 consists of 14 residues. The CDR3 DNA sequence: TGCGCCAGCAGCTTGGAAGGGGGAAATGAAAAACTGTTTTTT. Translation gives CASSLEGGNEKLFF.

The chain uses TRBV12-3 or TRBV12-4 and TRBJ1-6; a weak D match, TRBD1 (6 bases). The CDR3 contains 14 residues. V lost 1 base and J 9 bases, leaving 10 bases between the germline ends. The CDR3 loop is CASSLGGAASPLHF. CDR3 DNA sequence: TGTGCCAGCAGTTTAGGGGGGGCGGCTTCACCCCTCCACTTT.

This clonotype was detected once. V usage is TRBV7-8 and J usage is TRBJ1-2, with 10 nucleotides matching TRBD1. CDR3 length equals 15 residues. CDR1 is SGHVS and CDR2 is FQNEAQ in the germline V gene. V trimming: 5 bases; J trimming: 4 bases; junction bases outside the gene matches: 7. The CDR3 loop is CASSETGGAGYGYTF. The CDR3, as DNA: TGTGCCAGCAGCGAGACAGGGGGCGCAGGCTATGGCTACACCTTC.

This rearrangement joins TRBV6-2 or TRBV6-3 to TRBJ2-7; 9 nucleotides match TRBD2. This CDR3 has 15 amino acids. Per the germline V gene, CDR1 is MNHEY and CDR2 is SVGEGT. V lost 5 bases and J lost 6; bases outside the gene matches: 11. This CDR3 is CASSTDGLAGSEQYF. CDR3 nucleotide sequence: TGTGCCAGCAGTACGGATGGGCTAGCGGGGAGCGAGCAGTACTTC.

There are a few counts of this clonotype. This sequence joins TRBV28 and TRBJ1-6, with no clear D. V was shortened by 7 bases and J by 5 bases, with 9 bases between the two germline ends. The CDR3 consists of 13 residues. Per germline, CDR1 MDHEN and CDR2 SYDVKM. The CDR3 DNA is TGTGCCAGCATATGGGCGGATAATTCACCCCTCCACTTT. Protein: CASIWADNSPLHF.

This clonotype was recorded a few times. The V and J genes are TRBV5-1 and TRBJ1-1; 12 nucleotides align to TRBD1. The germline V gene encodes CDR1 SGHRS and CDR2 YFSETQ. The CDR3 runs 17 residues. V lost 10 bases to trimming and J lost 3 bases; unmatched junction nucleotides: 16. This chain's CDR3 is CASFPGTGGPEDTEAFF. CDR3 bases: TGCGCCTCGTTTCCCGGGACAGGGGGCCCGGAGGACACTGAAGCTTTCTTT.

The rearrangement links TRBV2 to TRBJ2-3; 13 bases align to TRBD2. Trimming at V came to 6 bases and at J to 5 bases, leaving 11 bases not matched to a gene. This CDR3 is built from 17 residues. The V gene's germline CDR1 is SNHLY and CDR2 FYNNEI. CDR3 DNA sequence: TGTGCCAGCAGACCACATGGACTAGCGGGAGAAAAAGATACGCAGTATTTT. Translation gives CASRPHGLAGEKDTQYF.

The V and J genes are TRBV18 and TRBJ1-2; D unclear. Germline V CDR1 and CDR2: KGHSH, LQKENI. The CDR3 length is 14 residues. Trimming took 3 bases from V and 6 from J, leaving 14 bases between them. CDR3 DNA: TGTGCCAGCTCACCGGGCCAGGTTACTAATGGCTACACCTTC. This translates into CASSPGQVTNGYTF.

V usage is TRBV29-1 and J usage is TRBJ2-5; 13 nucleotides agree with TRBD2. Germline CDR1 and CDR2: SQVTM and ANQGSEA. Trimming at V came to 0 bases and at J to 4 bases, leaving 11 bases not matched to a gene. The CDR3 consists of 18 residues. In DNA, the CDR3 is TGCAGCGTTGAAGATCCCTGGACTAGCGGGAGAGGGAGAGAGACCCAGTACTTC. It codes for CSVEDPWTSGRGRETQYF.

Points on this clonotype: Sequence at one end of the junction differs from germline and may be a read error. The CDR3 loop is CASSLLVAGTYNEQFF. CDR3 nucleotides: TGTGCTAGCAGTTTATTGGTAGCGGGAACCTACAATGAGCAGTTCTTC. V gene TRBV27 combines with J gene TRBJ2-1, with TRBD2 identical over 8 bases. CDR1 is MNHEY and CDR2 is SMNVEV in the germline V gene (reference sequence). The CDR3 sequence is 16 residues long.

The chain joins TRBV15 to TRBJ2-7, with 8 bases fitting TRBD1. CDR1 is LNHNV and CDR2 is YYDKDF in the germline V gene (reference sequence). The CDR3 runs to 16 residues. V shed 0 bases and J 5 bases; nucleotides not matched to a gene: 9. The CDR3 loop reads CATSRDLRTGLHEQYF. The CDR3 DNA is TGTGCCACCAGCAGAGATTTGAGGACAGGGCTCCACGAGCAGTACTTC.

The genes are TRBV6-4 and TRBJ1-6; tentatively, D is TRBD1 (5 bases). V was cut by 3 bases and J by 8 bases, with 17 bases left in between. Germline V CDR1 and CDR2: MRHNA, SNTAGT. The CDR3 totals 16 residues. In DNA form, the CDR3 reads TGTGCCAGCAGTGAATCGGGGCGTCTAAGGGATTCACCCCTCCACTTT. Translating it yields CASSESGRLRDSPLHF.

V and J are TRBV27 and TRBJ1-6, with 10 bases aligning to TRBD1. Per the germline V gene, CDR1 is MNHEY and CDR2 is SMNVEV (reference sequence). With V trimmed by 4 bases and J by 10 bases, 13 bases remained unmatched. CDR3 length: 17 residues. The CDR3 loop is CASSWSPGTGARSPLHF. The CDR3 nucleotides are TGTGCCAGCAGTTGGAGTCCCGGGACAGGGGCTCGATCACCCCTCCACTTT.

This clonotype came up a few times. The rearrangement joins TRBV12-3 or TRBV12-4 to TRBJ2-5, with TRBD2 as a possible D gene (5 bases). Trimming took 6 bases from V and 7 from J, leaving 12 bases between them. There are 12 residues in the CDR3. CDR3 protein: CASRRADGTQYF. In DNA form, the CDR3 reads TGTGCCAGCAGGAGGGCAGATGGGACCCAGTACTTC.

The V and J genes are TRBV29-1 and TRBJ2-1; D perhaps matches TRBD2 (7 bases). Germline V gene data show CDR1 as SQVTM and CDR2 as ANQGSEA. The ends were cut back, 4 bases at V and 8 bases at J, with 18 bases in the middle. CDR3 size: 14 residues. The CDR3 spells CSVVSGRGGDEQFF. CDR3 DNA: TGCAGCGTTGTGTCTGGCAGGGGAGGGGATGAGCAGTTCTTC.

The J gene is TRBJ2-3, the V gene TRBV7-2; D is unresolved. CDR1 and CDR2 (germline): SGHTA, FQGNSA. The ends were cut back, 7 bases at V and 1 base at J, with 18 bases in the middle. The length of the CDR3 is 16 residues. The CDR3 DNA reads TGTGCCAGCAACAAACCGCTAAGACTCGGCACAGATACGCAGTATTTT. Its protein product is CASNKPLRLGTDTQYF.

V is TRBV29-1 and J is TRBJ2-1; D perhaps matches TRBD2 (6 bases). CDR3 length: 14 residues. Germline CDR1 is SQVTM and CDR2 is ANQGSEA. Trimming removed 0 bases at V and 5 bases at J, with 11 bases between. CDR3 in DNA: TGCAGCGTTGAAGAGACGGGAGCCAACAATGAGCAGTTCTTC. It specifies CSVEETGANNEQFF.